A selection of T cell receptor beta chains follows, all from one sample in a study of shared clonotypes between healthy human individuals. Profiled with immunoSEQ multiplex PCR; TCRdb holds only in-frame clones, not every one. The sample has approximately 2.4 million clones; around 95% are singletons. Sequenced material: naive CD4+ T cells sorted from blood. All receptors derive from a man between 18 and 29 years old in good health. Both conserved end residues are trimmed from each CDR3. The D gene is left open where the match is weak.

CDR3 length | D gene | V gene | CDR3 protein
12 | TRBD1 | TRBV5-1 | ASSLVGQDYEQY
13 | TRBD2 | TRBV7-2 | ASSLVRGGLDEQY
11 | TRBD2 | TRBV7-2 | ASSFGGADTQY
14 | TRBD2 | TRBV7-9 | ASSHRLAGIVGEQF
15 | - | TRBV18 | ASSPMGVASGANVLT
12 | - | TRBV11-2 | ASSFAGTNEKLF
14 | TRBD1 | TRBV28 | ASSLRGGGHNYGYT
12 | TRBD2 | TRBV2 | ASSEKREKITQY
10 | - | TRBV29-1 | SVEGGDGELF
14 | - | TRBV4-1 | ASSLEATGNNSPLH
10 | - | TRBV12-2 | ASRLVTPEAF